Following are 16 T cell receptor beta chains from one sample sequenced in a study of T cells in Graves' hyperthyroidism and ophthalmopathy. RNA transcripts provided the source from which TCR beta CDR3 regions were amplified. The HTBI primer set drove a first-round RT-PCR of the TCR CDR3. TCRdb re-called the multiplex PCR reads through MiXCR, storing one row per CDR3 protein. The sample includes a few hundred thousand distinct CDR3 sequences, around 15% of them seen just once. The sample was blood. The receptors come from a woman aged 40 to 55 with Graves' hyperthyroidism.

The table lists this clonotype with a few counts. This CDR3 reads CASSDRTGTEAFF. DNA of the CDR3: TGTGCCAGCAGCGACCGTACAGGGACTGAAGCTTTCTTT. This chain uses TRBV9 with TRBJ1-1; perhaps TRBD1 as D (6 bases). Per germline, CDR1 SGDLS and CDR2 YYNGEE. V was trimmed by 3 bases and J by 5 bases, leaving 11 bases between them. The CDR3 is made up of 13 amino acids.

This clonotype was counted at least ten times. Written as DNA, the CDR3 is TGTGCCAGCAGCCGCCGGGCCTCGGAAGATACGCAGTATTTT. This gives the protein CASSRRASEDTQYF. The chain recombines TRBV3-1 with TRBJ2-3; D is unclear. The germline CDR1 and CDR2 sequences are LGHDT and YNNKEL (reference sequence). This CDR3 comprises 14 residues. Trimming shortened V by 4 bases and J by 5 bases, and 13 bases separated the two germline ends.

This chain connects TRBV5-1 to TRBJ2-5, with 12 nucleotides matching TRBD2. V dropped 5 bases and J dropped 4; count of bases not matched to a gene: 6. The CDR3 sequence is 15 residues long. CDR1 and CDR2 (germline): SGHRS, YFSETQ. This CDR3 reads CASRPGLAGTETQYF. As DNA, the CDR3 is TGCGCCAGCAGACCCGGACTAGCGGGAACAGAGACCCAGTACTTC. Full variable domain (rest looked up from reference TRBV5-1 and TRBJ2-5): KAGVTQTPRYLIKTRGQQVTLSCSPISGHRSVSWYQQTPGQGLQFLFEYFSETQRNKGNFPGRFSGRQFSNSRSEMNVSTLELGDSALYLCASRPGLAGTETQYFGPGTRLLVL.

This clonotype came up many times. The CDR3 DNA is TGTGCCAGCAGCCACAGGGGCCTGGACACTGAAGCTTTCTTT. Protein: CASSHRGLDTEAFF. The chain combines TRBV12-3 or TRBV12-4 with TRBJ1-1, with 7 bases matching TRBD1. J lost 3 bases, V lost 6 bases, and 7 bases had no gene match. This CDR3 has 14 amino acids.

Regarding this clonotype: The final CDR3 position lacks the conserved phenylalanine or tryptophan, pointing to a likely read error. The chain uses TRBV20-1 and TRBJ1-5; TRBD1 is a possible D gene (6 bases). Germline V gene sequence: CDR1 DFQATT, CDR2 SNEGSKA (reference sequence). The germline V and J ends were trimmed by 7 bases and 5 bases, with 15 bases remaining between them. This CDR3 has 13 amino acids. The CDR3, as DNA: TGCAGTGGCAGAGGGTCAGGGGATCAGCCCCAGCATTAT. It yields the protein CSGRGSGDQPQHY.

This clonotype was seen many times. The gene calls are TRBV5-1 and TRBJ2-7; weak D call: TRBD2 (6 bases). Germline V lookup: CDR1 SGHRS, CDR2 YFSETQ. The V gene lost 3 bases and the J gene lost 4 bases, with 20 bases spanning the gap. The CDR3 has 16 amino acids. In DNA form, the CDR3 reads TGCGCCAGCAGCTCCGGGAGCGAGAGGGCCAGTTACGAGCAGTACTTC. Its translation is CASSSGSERASYEQYF.

The chain combines TRBV7-3 with TRBJ2-5; no definite D call. V lost 4 bases and J lost 4, with 13 bases in between. In germline, CDR1 is SGHTA, CDR2 FQGTGA. The CDR3 has 14 residues. The CDR3 DNA reads as TGTGCCAGCAGCTCAAGATCTGCGCCAGAGACCCAGTACTTC. Translating gives CASSSRSAPETQYF.

This clonotype turned up a few times. V and J are TRBV7-2 and TRBJ1-6; TRBD1 might be the D (5 bases). CDR3 length equals 16 residues. Germline-derived CDR1 and CDR2 are SGHTA and FQGNSA. The ends were cut back, 5 bases at V and 7 bases at J, with 18 bases in the middle. The CDR3 coding sequence is TGTGCCAGCAGCCCCGACGTCGGGCAGGGAAATTCACCCCTCCACTTT. Protein sequence: CASSPDVGQGNSPLHF.

This clonotype occurred a few times. CDR3 region: CASSAGEGTGELFF. DNA of the CDR3: TGTGCCAGCAGTGCGGGAGAGGGCACCGGGGAGCTGTTTTTT. The chain has TRBV2 and TRBJ2-2; D perhaps matches TRBD2 (6 bases). There are 14 residues in the CDR3. Germline CDR1 reads SNHLY; CDR2 reads FYNNEI. Trimming took 4 bases from V and 4 from J, leaving 10 bases between them.

The sample holds many counts of this clonotype. This chain joins TRBV27 and TRBJ2-1; D is unclear. Germline assignment: CDR1 MNHEY and CDR2 SMNVEV (reference sequence). The V end lost 0 bases, the J end lost 6 bases, and 12 bases lay between the germline ends. This CDR3 is 15 amino acids long. The CDR3 bases are TGTGCCAGCAGTTTATCCAGACCTATTCTCAATGAGCAGTTCTTC. It encodes CASSLSRPILNEQFF.

This chain joins TRBV19 and TRBJ2-2, with a possible D match to TRBD1 (5 bases). Germline assignment: CDR1 LNHDA and CDR2 SQIVND (reference sequence). The V end lost 4 bases, the J end lost 2 bases, and 11 bases lay between the germline ends. CDR3 length: 15 residues. The CDR3 protein is CASSTPTVNTGELFF. CDR3 in DNA: TGTGCCAGTAGTACACCGACAGTTAACACCGGGGAGCTGTTTTTT. Full variable domain (missing parts from reference TRBV19 and TRBJ2-2): DGGITQSPKYLFRKEGQNVTLSCEQNLNHDAMYWYRQDPGQGLRLIYYSQIVNDFQKGDIAEGYSVSREKKESFPLTVTSAQKNPTAFYLCASSTPTVNTGELFFGEGSRLTVL.

This clonotype has ten or more counts. This CDR3 reads CASSLIRGMNEQFF. The CDR3 nucleotides read TGTGCCAGCAGTTTGATCCGGGGAATGAATGAGCAGTTCTTC. This chain connects TRBV12-3 or TRBV12-4 to TRBJ2-1; maybe TRBD2 (5 bases). The CDR3 runs to 14 residues. V lost 3 bases and J lost 7, with 13 bases in between.

On this clonotype: A read error may be the cause here, since a much bigger clone is one base away. This sequence joins TRBV6-1 and TRBJ1-4; 12 bases are shared with TRBD1. Germline assignment: CDR1 MNHNS and CDR2 SASEGT. The CDR3 covers 18 residues. The CDR3 nucleotides are TGTGCCAGCAGTGAGGCGGGACAGGGGGCGAAGACTAATGAAAGACTGTTTTTT. Translation: CASSEAGQGAKTNERLFF.

This clonotype was seen at least ten times. This chain links TRBV27 with TRBJ2-1; TRBD2 matches 7 bases. The CDR3 covers 13 residues. The V gene end was trimmed by 1 base and the J gene end by 11 bases; junction bases not matched to a gene: 5. CDR1 is MNHEY, CDR2 SMNVEV, per germline (reference sequence). The CDR3: CASSLYKREKQFF. The DNA for the CDR3 is TGTGCCAGCAGTTTATATAAGCGGGAAAAGCAGTTCTTC.

This clonotype was observed at least ten times. The chain uses TRBV2 and TRBJ2-7; TRBD2 matches 10 bases. V was pared by 6 bases and J by 7 bases, with 9 bases of the junction left unmatched. The germline V gene encodes CDR1 SNHLY and CDR2 FYNNEI. This CDR3 spans 14 amino acids. Written as DNA, the CDR3 is TGTGCCAGCAGACCTCTAGCGGGAGCAGGGGAGCAGTACTTC. Protein: CASRPLAGAGEQYF.

This clonotype was observed many times. This rearrangement joins TRBV18 to TRBJ2-1; the match to TRBD1 covers 9 bases. Germline values: CDR1 KGHSH, CDR2 LQKENI. Trimming cost V 2 bases and J 6 bases; bases outside gene matches: 2. CDR3 length: 14 amino acids. CDR3 in amino acids: CASSPGQGSNEQFF. The CDR3 nucleotides read TGTGCCAGCTCACCAGGACAGGGGAGCAATGAGCAGTTCTTC.